These 24 T cell receptor beta chains were sequenced from one sample in a study of T cell responses to AZD1222 COVID-19 vaccine. Sequenced by immunoSEQ multiplex PCR; TCRdb stores in-frame clones only, minus some. The sample has more than 85,000 clones, around 90% seen once. The sequenced sample was peripheral blood, obtained on day 0 of AZD1222 vaccination. The receptors originated from an adult in good health.

Regarding this clone: Different DNA sequences within this sample yield the same CDR3. The chain links TRBV19 to TRBJ1-1, with TRBD1 matching over 7 bases. The J segment lost 5 bases and the V segment lost 5 bases, leaving 2 bases of the junction unmatched. Germline V gene lookup returns CDR1 LNHDA and CDR2 SQIVND (reference sequence). The CDR3 runs 12 residues. CDR3 in DNA: TGTGCCAGTAGTCAGGGGGGGACTGAAGCTTTCTTT. Encoded protein: CASSQGGTEAFF.

The chain is built from TRBV4-1 and TRBJ2-3, with 9 bases aligning to TRBD2. The CDR3 is 16 residues long. Germline-derived CDR1 and CDR2 are MGHRA and YSYEKL. The ends lost 0 bases at V and 6 bases at J; junction bases unmatched: 7. As DNA, the CDR3 is TGCGCCAGCAGCCAAGAGAGCGGGGGGACCCGGGATACGCAGTATTTT. It is translated as CASSQESGGTRDTQYF.

The chain combines TRBV9 with TRBJ2-1, with TRBD1 identical over 11 bases. The CDR3 sequence is 17 residues long. J lost 7 bases, V lost 4 bases, and 13 bases had no gene match. CDR1 SGDLS and CDR2 YYNGEE come from the germline V gene. The CDR3 here is CASSKGPGTGGGNEQFF. Written as DNA, the CDR3 is TGTGCCAGCAGCAAGGGACCCGGGACAGGGGGAGGGAATGAGCAGTTCTTC.

Points on this clone: The same CDR3 also results from other DNA sequences found in this sample. The chain joins TRBV7-9 to TRBJ2-5, with 9 bases fitting TRBD1. With 5 bases clipped from V and 1 base from J, the junction kept 2 bases outside the gene matches. CDR1 and CDR2 (germline): SEHNR, FQNEAQ (reference sequence). The CDR3 has 14 amino acids. Here the CDR3 reads CASSLTGGQETQYF. DNA of the CDR3: TGTGCCAGCAGCCTGACAGGGGGCCAAGAGACCCAGTACTTC.

This clone was picked up one time. The DNA for the CDR3 is TGCGCCAGCAGCCAAATGCCGGGACAGGGTAGCCGAACTAATGAAAAACTGTTTTTT. It translates to CASSQMPGQGSRTNEKLFF. V usage is TRBV4-1 and J usage is TRBJ1-4; 9 bases map to TRBD1. The CDR3 extends over 19 amino acids. Per the germline V gene, CDR1 is MGHRA and CDR2 is YSYEKL. Unmatched junction bases numbered 11, after V lost 2 bases and J lost 1 base.

The chain has TRBV6-5 and TRBJ1-6, with 7 bases aligning to TRBD1. J gave up 11 bases and V 0 bases, and 4 bases lay outside the gene matches. The CDR3 runs 14 residues. Germline lookup yields CDR1 MNHEY and CDR2 SVGAGI. CDR3 loop: CASSYSGTEAPLHF. For the CDR3, the DNA is TGTGCCAGCAGTTACTCGGGGACAGAAGCACCCCTCCACTTT.

The chain recombines TRBV24-1 with TRBJ2-1; D unresolved. This CDR3 region has 11 residues. Trimming cost V 4 bases and J 6 bases, with 3 bases left between them. The germline V gene encodes CDR1 KGHDR and CDR2 SFDVKD. The CDR3 protein is CATSEANEQFF. DNA of the CDR3: TGTGCCACCAGTGAGGCCAATGAGCAGTTCTTC.

This chain links TRBV19 with TRBJ1-4; 9 bases are a match to TRBD1. Looked up from germline, CDR1 is LNHDA and CDR2 is SQIVND (reference sequence). J lost 5 bases, V lost 6 bases, and 4 bases had no gene match. The CDR3 is 14 residues long. CDR3 DNA sequence: TGTGCCAGTAGGGCGGGGACAGGGAATGAAAAACTGTTTTTT. Translated, it gives CASRAGTGNEKLFF.

The rearrangement joins TRBV6-2 or TRBV6-3 to TRBJ1-1; no clear D. There are 18 residues in the CDR3. Trimming took 2 bases from V and 0 from J, leaving 19 bases between them. CDR1 is MNHEY and CDR2 is SVGEGT in the germline V gene. The CDR3 reads CASSYQAYYAGMNTEAFF. The CDR3 DNA reads as TGTGCCAGCAGTTACCAGGCCTACTATGCGGGGATGAACACTGAAGCTTTCTTT.

This clone showed up just a few times. The chain uses TRBV27 and TRBJ1-1, with 7 bases lining up with TRBD1. The CDR3 sequence is 14 residues long. Germline V gives CDR1 MNHEY, CDR2 SMNVEV (reference sequence). V shed 6 bases, J shed 6 bases, and the junction held 10 bases outside the gene matches. In DNA, the CDR3 is TGTGCCAGCAGCCGACAGGGTTATCGCGCTGAAGCTTTCTTT. Amino acids: CASSRQGYRAEAFF.

This sequence joins TRBV5-4 and TRBJ2-7; TRBD2 agrees at 7 bases. This CDR3 is built from 12 residues. V trimming: 8 bases; J trimming: 6 bases; junction bases outside the gene matches: 8. CDR1 SGHNT and CDR2 YYREEE come from the germline V gene (reference sequence). The CDR3 protein is CASHPREGEQYF. The CDR3, as DNA: TGTGCCAGTCACCCCAGGGAGGGCGAGCAGTACTTC.

This clone was counted a few times. CDR3 protein: CASSEGLAGSYNEQFF. The CDR3 DNA reads TGTGCCAGCAGTGAGGGACTAGCGGGGTCCTACAATGAGCAGTTCTTC. J is TRBJ2-1 and V is TRBV6-1, with TRBD2 identical over 13 bases. The V gene end was trimmed by 3 bases and the J gene end by 1 base; junction bases not matched to a gene: 0. The V gene's germline CDR1 is MNHNS and CDR2 SASEGT. This CDR3 has 16 residues.

V is TRBV15 and J is TRBJ1-4; 10 bases are shared with TRBD1. Trimming took 1 base from V and 6 from J; bases not matched to a gene: 8. The CDR3 contains 17 residues. The germline gives CDR1 LNHNV, CDR2 YYDKDF (reference sequence). The DNA of the CDR3 is TGTGCCACCAGCAGAGGTGGGACAGGGGAGAGAGATGAAAAACTGTTTTTT. Residues: CATSRGGTGERDEKLFF.

This chain connects TRBV7-9 to TRBJ1-2; no definite D call. Per the germline V gene, CDR1 is SEHNR and CDR2 is FQNEAQ (reference sequence). The CDR3 spans 15 residues. Between the trimmed V and J ends, which lost 0 bases and 5 bases, there was a span of 13 bases. The CDR3 sequence: CASSLAGGSGYGYTF. Here the CDR3 DNA reads TGTGCCAGCAGCTTAGCCGGAGGGAGCGGGTATGGCTACACCTTC. The variable domain in full, completed from reference TRBV7-9 and TRBJ1-2, reads DTGVSQNPRHKITKRGQNVTFRCDPISEHNRLYWYRQTLGQGPEFLTYFQNEAQLEKSRLLSDRFSAERPKGSFSTLEIQRTEQGDSAMYLCASSLAGGSGYGYTFGSGTRLTVV.

J is TRBJ1-5 and V is TRBV18; a weak D match, TRBD1 (5 bases). V was pared by 5 bases and J by 4 bases, with 15 bases between. This CDR3 spans 15 amino acids. Looked up from germline, CDR1 is KGHSH and CDR2 is LQKENI. The CDR3 loop reads CASSTHRGRNQPQHF. The DNA for the CDR3 is TGTGCCAGCTCAACCCACCGGGGCCGAAATCAGCCCCAGCATTTT. Full variable domain (missing parts from reference TRBV18 and TRBJ1-5): NAGVMQNPRHLVRRRGQEARLRCSPMKGHSHVYWYRQLPEEGLKFMVYLQKENIIDESGMPKERFSAEFPKEGPSILRIQQVVRGDSAAYFCASSTHRGRNQPQHFGDGTRLSIL.

This chain joins TRBV5-5 and TRBJ1-6, with D tentatively TRBD1 (6 bases). V was cut by 2 bases and J by 6 bases, with 15 bases left in between. Germline V gene lookup returns CDR1 SGHKS and CDR2 YYEKEE (reference sequence). The length of the CDR3 is 16 residues. In DNA form, the CDR3 reads TGTGCCAGCAGCTTTCGAGGGGGTGGAGGTAATTCACCCCTCCACTTT. As protein: CASSFRGGGGNSPLHF.

The chain has TRBV20-1 and TRBJ2-5; 7 bases fit TRBD2. The CDR3 runs 12 residues. The junction had 3 bases not matched to a gene; V was cut back by 3 bases and J by 5 bases. Germline assignment: CDR1 DFQATT and CDR2 SNEGSKA (reference sequence). CDR3 protein: CSASWRGETQYF. In DNA, the CDR3 is TGCAGTGCTAGTTGGCGGGGGGAGACCCAGTACTTC.

V is TRBV28 and J is TRBJ1-2, with unresolved D. CDR3 length: 12 amino acids. Germline V gene sequence: CDR1 MDHEN, CDR2 SYDVKM. Deletions cut 6 bases from V and 6 bases from J, with 11 bases between. CDR3 in DNA: TGTGCCAGCAGCAACAACGGGGATGGCTACACCTTC. Residues: CASSNNGDGYTF.

V is TRBV28 and J is TRBJ2-7, with TRBD1 identical over 10 bases. Germline CDR1 reads MDHEN; CDR2 reads SYDVKM. The CDR3 totals 15 residues. V lost 5 bases, J lost 1 base, and 5 bases stayed unmatched. The CDR3 here is CASSTWDRGSYEQYF. DNA of the CDR3: TGTGCCAGCAGTACCTGGGACAGGGGATCCTACGAGCAGTACTTC. Full variable domain (missing parts from reference TRBV28 and TRBJ2-7): DVKVTQSSRYLVKRTGEKVFLECVQDMDHENMFWYRQDPGLGLRLIYFSYDVKMKEKGDIPEGYSVSREKKERFSLILESASTNQTSMYLCASSTWDRGSYEQYFGPGTRLTVT.

The gene calls are TRBV28 and TRBJ1-5; 7 positions agree with TRBD1. Germline values: CDR1 MDHEN, CDR2 SYDVKM. This CDR3 spans 15 amino acids. V shed 6 bases and J 0 bases; nucleotides not matched to a gene: 5. The CDR3 sequence is CASSSGQHSNQPQHF. DNA of the CDR3: TGTGCCAGCAGCTCGGGACAGCATAGCAATCAGCCCCAGCATTTT.

J is TRBJ1-1 and V is TRBV4-1, with TRBD1 matching over 7 bases. The trim removed 1 base at V and 6 bases at J, leaving 14 bases unmatched. The CDR3 covers 17 residues. Germline CDR1 and CDR2: MGHRA and YSYEKL. Here the CDR3 reads CASSQVARAGGSAEAFF. The CDR3 coding sequence is TGCGCCAGCAGCCAAGTTGCTAGGGCAGGGGGAAGTGCTGAAGCTTTCTTT.

The V call is TRBV11-2, the J call TRBJ2-3; D possibly matches TRBD1 or TRBD2 (5 bases each). The V gene lost 1 base and the J gene lost 5 bases, with 10 bases spanning the gap. CDR1 and CDR2 (germline): SGHAT, FQNNGV. This CDR3 spans 14 amino acids. CDR3 sequence reads: CASSLGGGEDTQYF. CDR3 bases: TGTGCCAGCAGCTTAGGTGGGGGTGAAGATACGCAGTATTTT.

The DNA of the CDR3 is TGTGCCAGCAGTGAAGACCCTAGGGGCACAGATACGCAGTATTTT. Amino acid sequence: CASSEDPRGTDTQYF. V usage is TRBV6-1 and J usage is TRBJ2-3; D is undetermined. CDR1 is MNHNS, CDR2 SASEGT, per germline. The CDR3 consists of 15 residues. Trimming left V 1 base short and J 1 base short, with 9 bases between.

The chain uses TRBV19 and TRBJ1-5; D call uncertain. CDR3 length: 15 amino acids. The V and J ends lost 9 bases and 3 bases respectively, with 18 bases between them. Germline V gene lookup returns CDR1 LNHDA and CDR2 SQIVND (reference sequence). The CDR3 DNA reads TGTGCCAGCCGAGGGATCGGGTCATCCAATCAGCCCCAGCATTTT. Residues: CASRGIGSSNQPQHF.